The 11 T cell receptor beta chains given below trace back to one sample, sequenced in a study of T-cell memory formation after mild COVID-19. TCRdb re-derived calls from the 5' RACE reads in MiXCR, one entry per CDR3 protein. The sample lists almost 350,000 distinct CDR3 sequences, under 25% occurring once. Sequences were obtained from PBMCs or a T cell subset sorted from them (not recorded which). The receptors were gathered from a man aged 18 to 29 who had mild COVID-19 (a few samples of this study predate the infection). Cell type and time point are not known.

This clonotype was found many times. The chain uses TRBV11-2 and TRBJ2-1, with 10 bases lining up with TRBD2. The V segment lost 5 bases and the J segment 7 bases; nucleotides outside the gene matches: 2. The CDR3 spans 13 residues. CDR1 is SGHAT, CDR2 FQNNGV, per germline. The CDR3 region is CASSTSGENEQFF. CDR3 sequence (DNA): TGTGCCAGCAGCACTAGCGGGGAGAATGAGCAGTTCTTC.

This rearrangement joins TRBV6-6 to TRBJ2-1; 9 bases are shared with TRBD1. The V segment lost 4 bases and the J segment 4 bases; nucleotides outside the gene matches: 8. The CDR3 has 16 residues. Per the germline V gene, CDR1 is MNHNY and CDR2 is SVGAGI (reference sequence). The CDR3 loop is CASSFRGTGPYNEQFF. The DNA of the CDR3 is TGTGCCAGCAGTTTCCGCGGGACAGGGCCGTACAATGAGCAGTTCTTC.

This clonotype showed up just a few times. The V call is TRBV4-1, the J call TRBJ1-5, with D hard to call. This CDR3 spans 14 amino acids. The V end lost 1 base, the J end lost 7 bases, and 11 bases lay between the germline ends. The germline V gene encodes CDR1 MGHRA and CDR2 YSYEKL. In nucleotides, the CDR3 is TGCGCCAGCAGCCAAGGACACCCTGGCCAGCCCCAGCATTTT. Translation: CASSQGHPGQPQHF.

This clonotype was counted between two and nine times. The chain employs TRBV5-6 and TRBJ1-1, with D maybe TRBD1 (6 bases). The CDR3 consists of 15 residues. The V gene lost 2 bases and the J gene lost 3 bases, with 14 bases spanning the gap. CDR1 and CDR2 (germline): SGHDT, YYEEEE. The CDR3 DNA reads TGTGCCAGCAGCTTATTACCCCCAGGGGACACTGAAGCTTTCTTT. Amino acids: CASSLLPPGDTEAFF.

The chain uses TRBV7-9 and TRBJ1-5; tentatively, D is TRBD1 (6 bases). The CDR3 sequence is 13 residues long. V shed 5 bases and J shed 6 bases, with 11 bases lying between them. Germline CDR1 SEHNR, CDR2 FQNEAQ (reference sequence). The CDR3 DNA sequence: TGTGCCAGCAGCAAACAGGGAGGTCAGCCCCAGCATTTT. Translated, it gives CASSKQGGQPQHF.

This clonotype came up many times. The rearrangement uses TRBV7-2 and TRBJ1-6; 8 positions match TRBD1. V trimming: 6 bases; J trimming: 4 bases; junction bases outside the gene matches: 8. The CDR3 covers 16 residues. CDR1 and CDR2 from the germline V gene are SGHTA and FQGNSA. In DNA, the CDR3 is TGTGCCAGCAGTTCGGCTGGGACAGGTTATAATTCACCCCTCCACTTT. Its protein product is CASSSAGTGYNSPLHF. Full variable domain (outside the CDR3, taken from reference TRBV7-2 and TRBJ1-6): GAGVSQSPSNKVTEKGKDVELRCDPISGHTALYWYRQSLGQGLEFLIYFQGNSAPDKSGLPSDRFSAERTGGSVSTLTIQRTQQEDSAVYLCASSSAGTGYNSPLHFGNGTRLTVT.

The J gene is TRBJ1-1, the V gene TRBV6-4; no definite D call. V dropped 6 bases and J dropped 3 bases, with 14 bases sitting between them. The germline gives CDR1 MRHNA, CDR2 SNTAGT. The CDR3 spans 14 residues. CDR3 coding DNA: TGTGCCAGCAGCGAACACCTTGGGGACACTGAAGCTTTCTTT. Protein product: CASSEHLGDTEAFF.

In DNA form, the CDR3 reads TGTGCCAGCAGTTTTACCCCAATACAGAGGGAAAAACTGTTTTTT. The encoded protein is CASSFTPIQREKLFF. The chain carries TRBV28 and TRBJ1-4, with D uncertain. CDR1 is MDHEN and CDR2 is SYDVKM in the germline V gene. This CDR3 contains 15 residues. With 3 bases removed from V and 8 bases from J, the gap between germline ends came to 16 bases. The full variable domain, in which reference TRBV28 and TRBJ1-4 provide the parts outside the CDR3, is DVKVTQSSRYLVKRTGEKVFLECVQDMDHENMFWYRQDPGLGLRLIYFSYDVKMKEKGDIPEGYSVSREKKERFSLILESASTNQTSMYLCASSFTPIQREKLFFGSGTQLSVL.

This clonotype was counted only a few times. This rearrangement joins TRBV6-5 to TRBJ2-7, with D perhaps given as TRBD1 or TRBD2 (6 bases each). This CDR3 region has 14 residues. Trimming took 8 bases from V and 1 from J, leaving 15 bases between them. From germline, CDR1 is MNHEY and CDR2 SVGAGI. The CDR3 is CASGRGGSSYEQYF. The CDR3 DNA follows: TGTGCCAGCGGGCGAGGGGGGAGTTCCTACGAGCAGTACTTC.

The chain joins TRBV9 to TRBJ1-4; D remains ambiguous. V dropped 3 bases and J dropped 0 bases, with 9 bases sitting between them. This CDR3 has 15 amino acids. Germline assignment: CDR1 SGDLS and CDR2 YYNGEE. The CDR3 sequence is CASSGGDATNEKLFF. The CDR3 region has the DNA TGTGCCAGCAGCGGGGGAGATGCAACTAATGAAAAACTGTTTTTT.

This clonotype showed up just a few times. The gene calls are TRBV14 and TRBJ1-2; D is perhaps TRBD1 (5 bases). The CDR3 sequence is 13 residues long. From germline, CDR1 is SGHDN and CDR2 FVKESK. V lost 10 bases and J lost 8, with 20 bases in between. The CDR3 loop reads CATRDSAARGYTF. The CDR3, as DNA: TGTGCCACCCGGGACTCGGCAGCTCGCGGCTACACCTTC.